This TCR beta chain was retrieved from a study of T-cell reconstitution after alpha-beta-depleted transplantation in children. The CDR3 extends over 12 amino acids. Trimming stripped 0 bases from V and 6 bases from J, with 9 bases between. Germline V gene sequence: CDR1 DFQATT, CDR2 SNEGSKA (reference sequence). This clonotype is deemed medium-sized. TCRbeta library preparation incorporated unique molecular identifiers. TCRdb processed the PCR reads anew with MiXCR; each CDR3 protein has one entry. The repertoire has some 16,000 distinct CDR3 sequences, approximately 5.1% of them found once; the top ten carry over 6%.

Sequences were derived from PBMCs, sampled before TCRalphabeta/CD19-depleted stem cell transplant. This receptor was obtained from a boy between 10 and 17 years old with acute lymphoblastic leukemia, due to receive a stem cell transplant. The chain couples TRBV20-1 to TRBJ2-7; D not certain. The CDR3 is CSAREKRLEQYF. CDR3 nucleotide sequence: TGCAGTGCTAGAGAAAAGAGGCTCGAGCAGTACTTC.